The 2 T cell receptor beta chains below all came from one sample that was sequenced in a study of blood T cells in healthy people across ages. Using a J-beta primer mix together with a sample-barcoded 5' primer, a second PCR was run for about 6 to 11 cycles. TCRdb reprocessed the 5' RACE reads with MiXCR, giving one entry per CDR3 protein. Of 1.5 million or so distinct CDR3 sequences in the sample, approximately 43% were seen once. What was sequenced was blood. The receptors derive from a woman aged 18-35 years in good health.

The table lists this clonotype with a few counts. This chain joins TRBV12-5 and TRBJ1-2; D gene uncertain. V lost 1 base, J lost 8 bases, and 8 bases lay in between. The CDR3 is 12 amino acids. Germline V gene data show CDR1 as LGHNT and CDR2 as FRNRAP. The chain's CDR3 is CASGLGPEGYTF. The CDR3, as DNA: TGTGCTAGTGGTTTGGGCCCGGAAGGCTACACCTTC.

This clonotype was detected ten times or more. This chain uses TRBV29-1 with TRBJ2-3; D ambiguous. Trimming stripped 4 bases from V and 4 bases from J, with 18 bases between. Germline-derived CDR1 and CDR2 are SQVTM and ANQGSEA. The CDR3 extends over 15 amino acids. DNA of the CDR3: TGCAGCGTTGTTCCGCTCAAACCTGTGGCAGATACGCAGTATTTT. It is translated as CSVVPLKPVADTQYF.